This T cell receptor beta chain was observed in a study of PD-L1 blockade in urothelial cancer. Overall study: Of around 31 patients, twenty-five were males with bladder-origin urothelial cancer.

Indicated time point: peripheral blood 6 weeks after treatment start. Findings and limits, study-wide: Having blood TCR clonality under the median before treatment predicted better survival. For durable-benefit patients, tumor-associated blood clones expanded more at 3 weeks.

There are 16 residues in the CDR3. Per the germline V gene, CDR1 is MNHGY and CDR2 is SAAAGT. V gave up 8 bases and J gave up 2 bases, with 21 bases separating them. Details on this clone: Antigen specificity is unknown.

Spike-ins of synthetic TCR analog templates went into each PCR. This table comes from immunoSEQ multiplex PCR, and its TCRdb copy is limited to in-frame clones, with some not included. Here the sample spans 80,000 to 95,000 clones, over 65% being singletons. The rearrangement joins TRBV6-8 to TRBJ2-5, with D maybe TRBD2 (5 bases). The specimen was PBMCs, collected around atezolizumab (anti-PD-L1) treatment. The sequence was collected from a man aged 70-80 years with urothelial cancer. The DNA of the CDR3 is TGTGCCAGCGGGTCGGGAAAGGGTTCAGGTCAAGAGACCCAGTACTTC. Its protein product is CASGSGKGSGQETQYF.